This T cell receptor beta chain was identified during a study of neoadjuvant anti-PD-1 for oral cavity cancer. Data came from immunoSEQ multiplex PCR; TCRdb stores just in-frame clones and leaves some out. Here the sample spans 35,000 to 40,000 clones, more than 35% being singletons. The table lists this clone with many counts. Its specificity is unknown. The time point was: after neoadjuvant nivolumab, at surgical resection. V lost 6 bases, J lost 6 bases, and 11 bases lay in between. CDR1 SGHAT and CDR2 FQDESV come from the germline V gene (reference sequence). The CDR3 loop spans 12 amino acids. Overall study findings and caveats: Expansion of preexisting intratumoral clones was suggested to aid response.

The starting material was tumor tissue, obtained after nivolumab (anti-PD-1) treatment. This sequence joins TRBV11-1 and TRBJ1-2, with D unresolved. The TCR comes from a person between 35 and 79 years old with oral cavity squamous cell carcinoma. CDR3 coding DNA: TGTGCCAGCAGTAACCACTTGGATGGCTACACCTTC. It specifies CASSNHLDGYTF.